The 9 T cell receptor beta chains below come from one sample, sequenced in a study of identifying expanded T cells in peripheral blood (dated by TCRdb to about 2019). The library was built by means of the immunoSEQ multiplex PCR assay. What TCRdb holds here is the immuneACCESS table cut down to in-frame rearrangements. Part of the clones is not present; checked against another copy, under half of the missing clones reflect an unresolved V gene, and the others are unexplained. Here the sample has around 94,000 clones; 88% occur a single time. Jointly, the top ten make up roughly an eighth of the sample. The sequencing sample was made of blood. These receptors were obtained from a person aged 18 to 75 in good health.

V is TRBV18 and J is TRBJ2-5, with a weak D call TRBD2 (6 bases). The CDR3 is made up of 12 amino acids. Germline lookup yields CDR1 KGHSH and CDR2 LQKENI. Trimming removed 2 bases from V and 13 bases from J, with 14 bases in between. The CDR3 loop is CASSPGRLVWYF. CDR3 bases: TGTGCCAGCTCACCAGGGAGACTAGTTTGGTACTTC.

The rearrangement joins TRBV5-1 to TRBJ2-1; 7 nucleotides match TRBD1. This CDR3 is 18 amino acids long. Germline CDR1 reads SGHRS; CDR2 reads YFSETQ. Trimming at V came to 2 bases and at J to 10 bases, leaving 21 bases not matched to a gene. In nucleotides, the CDR3 is TGCGCCAGCAGCTTTACAGGTTCGACAGGGCCCTCTTTTTGGGAGCAGTTCTTC. Translation gives CASSFTGSTGPSFWEQFF.

This chain links TRBV7-3 with TRBJ2-2, with unresolved D. This CDR3 comprises 13 residues. Per the germline V gene, CDR1 is SGHTA and CDR2 is FQGTGA. Trimming pared 5 bases from V and 8 bases from J, leaving 12 bases between. CDR3 bases: TGTGCCAGCAGCCAGACCCTAGGGGGGGAGCTGTTTTTT. Translating it yields CASSQTLGGELFF.

The V call is TRBV10-1, the J call TRBJ2-7; TRBD2 matches at 13 bases. Germline V gene sequence: CDR1 WNHNN, CDR2 SYGVQD (reference sequence). Unmatched junction bases numbered 11, after V lost 4 bases and J lost 5 bases. The CDR3 consists of 17 residues. CDR3 amino acids: CASSAVPGLAGLNEQYF. Written as DNA, the CDR3 is TGCGCCAGCAGTGCTGTACCGGGACTAGCGGGATTGAACGAGCAGTACTTC.

Only one count was recorded for this clone. V and J are TRBV19 and TRBJ1-5; no firm D call. Germline loops: CDR1 LNHDA, CDR2 SQIVND (reference sequence). The CDR3 has 15 amino acids. V shed 1 base and J shed 7 bases, with 14 bases lying between them. The CDR3: CASSIGRGVRQPQHF. The DNA for the CDR3 is TGTGCCAGTAGTATAGGGCGGGGAGTGAGGCAGCCCCAGCATTTT.

The chain couples TRBV12-5 to TRBJ2-3; 7 bases map to TRBD2. CDR1 LGHNT and CDR2 FRNRAP come from the germline V gene. The J segment lost 0 bases and the V segment lost 1 base, leaving 7 bases of the junction unmatched. CDR3 length: 17 amino acids. The CDR3 here is CASGLGRGAGSTDTQYF. CDR3 in DNA: TGTGCTAGTGGTTTGGGTAGGGGAGCGGGGAGCACAGATACGCAGTATTTT. Full variable domain (missing parts from reference TRBV12-5 and TRBJ2-3): DARVTQTPRHKVTEMGQEVTMRCQPILGHNTVFWYRQTMMQGLELLAYFRNRAPLDDSGMPKDRFSAEMPDATLATLKIQPSEPRDSAVYFCASGLGRGAGSTDTQYFGPGTRLTVL.

V usage is TRBV10-3 and J usage is TRBJ1-2; 10 nucleotides agree with TRBD1. CDR1 and CDR2 (germline): ENHRY, SYGVKD. V dropped 2 bases and J dropped 2; count of bases not matched to a gene: 5. The CDR3 consists of 16 residues. CDR3 sequence reads: CAISEPRTGGNYGYTF. In DNA form, the CDR3 reads TGTGCCATCAGTGAGCCCCGGACAGGGGGAAACTATGGCTACACCTTC.

This clone appeared a few times. V is TRBV2 and J is TRBJ2-5; either TRBD1 or TRBD2 may fit D (5 bases each). Germline CDR1 reads SNHLY; CDR2 reads FYNNEI. This CDR3 has 16 amino acids. V shed 6 bases and J shed 1 base, with 18 bases lying between them. The CDR3 coding sequence is TGTGCCAGCAGCCCCGGGACCCTGAATGTCCAAGAGACCCAGTACTTC. Protein product: CASSPGTLNVQETQYF.

This clone has a single count. CDR3 nucleotides: TGTGCCAGTAGCCCCCGGGACAACCAAGAGACCCAGTACTTC. It encodes CASSPRDNQETQYF. The chain joins TRBV19 to TRBJ2-5; TRBD1 is a possible D gene (6 bases). V lost 6 bases, J lost 0 bases, and 11 bases lay in between. The CDR3 length is 14 residues. Germline V gene lookup returns CDR1 LNHDA and CDR2 SQIVND (reference sequence). The full variable domain, with the rest looked up from reference TRBV19 and TRBJ2-5, is DGGITQSPKYLFRKEGQNVTLSCEQNLNHDAMYWYRQDPGQGLRLIYYSQIVNDFQKGDIAEGYSVSREKKESFPLTVTSAQKNPTAFYLCASSPRDNQETQYFGPGTRLLVL.